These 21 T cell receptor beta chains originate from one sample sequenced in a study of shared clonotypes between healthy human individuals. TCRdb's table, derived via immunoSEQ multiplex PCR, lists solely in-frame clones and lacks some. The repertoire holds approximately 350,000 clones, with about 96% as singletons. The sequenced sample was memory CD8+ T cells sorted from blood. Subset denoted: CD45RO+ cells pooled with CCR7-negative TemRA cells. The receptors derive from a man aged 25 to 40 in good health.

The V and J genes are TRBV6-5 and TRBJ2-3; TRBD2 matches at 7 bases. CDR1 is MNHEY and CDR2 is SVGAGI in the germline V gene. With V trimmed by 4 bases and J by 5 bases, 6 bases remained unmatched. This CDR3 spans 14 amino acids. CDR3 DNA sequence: TGTGCCAGCAGTTTGGCGGGAGTGTTAGATACGCAGTATTTT. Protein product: CASSLAGVLDTQYF.

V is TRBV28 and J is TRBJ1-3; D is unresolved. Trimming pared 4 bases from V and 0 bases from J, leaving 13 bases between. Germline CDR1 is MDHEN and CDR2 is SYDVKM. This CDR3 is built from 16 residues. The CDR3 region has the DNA TGTGCCAGCAGTTATCCCCGGGTTTCCTCTGGAAACACCATATATTTT. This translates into CASSYPRVSSGNTIYF.

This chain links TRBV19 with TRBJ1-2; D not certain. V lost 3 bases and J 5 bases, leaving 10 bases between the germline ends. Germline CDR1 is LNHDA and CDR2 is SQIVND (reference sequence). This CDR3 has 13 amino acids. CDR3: CASSINGGYGYTF. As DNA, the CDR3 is TGTGCCAGTAGTATCAACGGCGGGTATGGCTACACCTTC.

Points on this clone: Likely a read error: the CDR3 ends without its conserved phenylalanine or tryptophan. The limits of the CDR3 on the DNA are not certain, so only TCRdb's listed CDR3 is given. The CDR3: CASSSTGIALLPVH. V is TRBV28 and J is TRBJ2-7; TRBD1, the table's D call, was not compared with the DNA. The germline V gene encodes CDR1 MDHEN and CDR2 SYDVKM. The CDR3 is 14 amino acids long, termini counted.

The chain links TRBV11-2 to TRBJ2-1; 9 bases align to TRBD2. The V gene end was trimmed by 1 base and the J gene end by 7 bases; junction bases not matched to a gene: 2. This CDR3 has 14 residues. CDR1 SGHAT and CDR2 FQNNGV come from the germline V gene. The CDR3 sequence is CASSLGGRGNEQFF. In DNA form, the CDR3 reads TGTGCCAGCAGCTTAGGCGGGAGGGGGAATGAGCAGTTCTTC.

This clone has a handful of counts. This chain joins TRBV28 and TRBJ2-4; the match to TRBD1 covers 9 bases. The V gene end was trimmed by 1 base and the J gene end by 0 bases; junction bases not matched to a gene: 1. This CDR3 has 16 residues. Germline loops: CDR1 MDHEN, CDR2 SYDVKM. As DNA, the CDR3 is TGTGCCAGCAGTTTATCGACAGGGGGAGCCAAAAACATTCAGTACTTC. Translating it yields CASSLSTGGAKNIQYF.

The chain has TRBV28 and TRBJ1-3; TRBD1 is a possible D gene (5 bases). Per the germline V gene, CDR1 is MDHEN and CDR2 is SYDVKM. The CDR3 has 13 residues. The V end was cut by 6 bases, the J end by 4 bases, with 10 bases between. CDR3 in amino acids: CASRHPGGNTIYF. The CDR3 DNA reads TGTGCCAGCAGACACCCAGGGGGAAACACCATATATTTT.

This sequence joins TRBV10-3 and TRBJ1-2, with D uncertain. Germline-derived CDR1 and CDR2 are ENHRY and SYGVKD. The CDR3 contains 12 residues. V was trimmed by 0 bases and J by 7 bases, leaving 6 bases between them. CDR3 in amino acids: CAISESGFGYTF. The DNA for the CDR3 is TGTGCCATCAGTGAGTCTGGGTTTGGCTACACCTTC.

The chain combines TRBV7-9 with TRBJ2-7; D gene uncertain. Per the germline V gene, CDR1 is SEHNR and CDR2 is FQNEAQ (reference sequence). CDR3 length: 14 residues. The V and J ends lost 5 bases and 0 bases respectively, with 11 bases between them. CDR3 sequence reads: CASSGKGFSYEQYF. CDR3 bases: TGTGCCAGCAGCGGAAAAGGATTCTCCTACGAGCAGTACTTC.

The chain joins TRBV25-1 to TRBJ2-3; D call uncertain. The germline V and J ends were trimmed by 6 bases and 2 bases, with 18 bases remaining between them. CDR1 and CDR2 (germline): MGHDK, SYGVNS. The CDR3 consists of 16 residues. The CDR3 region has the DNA TGTGCCAGCAGCCCCGCGCTAGGTAGGTACACAGATACGCAGTATTTT. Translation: CASSPALGRYTDTQYF.

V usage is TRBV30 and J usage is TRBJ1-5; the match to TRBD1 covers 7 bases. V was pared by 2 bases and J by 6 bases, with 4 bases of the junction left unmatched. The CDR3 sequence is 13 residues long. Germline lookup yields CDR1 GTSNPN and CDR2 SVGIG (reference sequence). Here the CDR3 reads CAWSTGAGQPQHF. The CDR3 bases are TGTGCCTGGAGTACAGGGGCTGGTCAGCCCCAGCATTTT.

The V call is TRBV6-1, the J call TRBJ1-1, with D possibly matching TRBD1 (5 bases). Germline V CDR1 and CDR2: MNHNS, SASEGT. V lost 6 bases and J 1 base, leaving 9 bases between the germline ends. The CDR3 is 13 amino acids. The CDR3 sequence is CASSVDRNTEAFF. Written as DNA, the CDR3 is TGTGCCAGCAGCGTCGACAGGAACACTGAAGCTTTCTTT.

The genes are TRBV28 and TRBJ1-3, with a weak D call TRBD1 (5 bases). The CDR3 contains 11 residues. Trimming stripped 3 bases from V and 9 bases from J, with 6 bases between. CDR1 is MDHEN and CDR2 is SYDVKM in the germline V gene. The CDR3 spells CASSLQGTIYF. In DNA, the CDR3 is TGTGCCAGCAGTTTGCAGGGCACCATATATTTT.

DNA for the CDR3: TGTGCCAGCAGCTTAAGGAGGACTAGCGGCACAGATACGCAGTATTTT. Its translation: CASSLRRTSGTDTQYF. The V call is TRBV7-2, the J call TRBJ2-3, with TRBD2 matching 9 bases. V was pared by 2 bases and J by 1 base, with 4 bases of the junction left unmatched. The CDR3 is made up of 16 amino acids. From germline, CDR1 is SGHTA and CDR2 FQGNSA.

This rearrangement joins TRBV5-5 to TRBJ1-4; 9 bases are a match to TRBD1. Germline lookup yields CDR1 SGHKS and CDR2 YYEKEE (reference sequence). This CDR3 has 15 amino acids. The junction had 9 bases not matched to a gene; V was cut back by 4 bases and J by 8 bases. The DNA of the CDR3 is TGTGCCAGCAGCCGACCGGGACAGGGACCAGAAAAACTGTTTTTT. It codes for CASSRPGQGPEKLFF.

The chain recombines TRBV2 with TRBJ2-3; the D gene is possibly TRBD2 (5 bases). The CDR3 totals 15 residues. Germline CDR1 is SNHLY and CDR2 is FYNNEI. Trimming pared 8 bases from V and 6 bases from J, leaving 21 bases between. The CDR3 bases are TGTGCCAGCGGAGGTTACACGAATACCTTGGATACGCAGTATTTT. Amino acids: CASGGYTNTLDTQYF.

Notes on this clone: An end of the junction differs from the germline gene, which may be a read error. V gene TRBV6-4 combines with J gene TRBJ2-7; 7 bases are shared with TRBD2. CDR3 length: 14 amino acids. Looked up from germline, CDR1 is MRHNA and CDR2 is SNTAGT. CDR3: CASSDSGDYFYWDF. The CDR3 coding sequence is TGTGCCAGCAGTGACTCAGGGGACTACTTTTACTGGGACTTC.

The CDR3 DNA sequence: TGTGCCAGCAGCTTAGTACTAGTCTACAATGAGCAGTTCTTC. This codes for CASSLVLVYNEQFF. The chain carries TRBV7-2 and TRBJ2-1, with a tentative D call TRBD2 (5 bases). The CDR3 length is 14 residues. Per germline, CDR1 SGHTA and CDR2 FQGNSA. Trimming pared 1 base from V and 3 bases from J, leaving 7 bases between. The whole variable domain, remainder taken from reference TRBV7-2 and TRBJ2-1, is GAGVSQSPSNKVTEKGKDVELRCDPISGHTALYWYRQSLGQGLEFLIYFQGNSAPDKSGLPSDRFSAERTGGSVSTLTIQRTQQEDSAVYLCASSLVLVYNEQFFGPGTRLTVL.

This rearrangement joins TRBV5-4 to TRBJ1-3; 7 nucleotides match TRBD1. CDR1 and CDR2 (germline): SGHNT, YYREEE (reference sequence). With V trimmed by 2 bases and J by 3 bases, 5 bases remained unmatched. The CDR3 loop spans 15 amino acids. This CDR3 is CASSFQGGSGNTIYF. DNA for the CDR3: TGTGCCAGCAGCTTCCAGGGGGGCAGTGGAAACACCATATATTTT.

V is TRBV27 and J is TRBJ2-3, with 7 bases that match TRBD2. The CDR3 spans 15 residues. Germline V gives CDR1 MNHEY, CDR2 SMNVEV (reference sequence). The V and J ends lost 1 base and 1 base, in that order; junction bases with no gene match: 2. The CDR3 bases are TGTGCCAGCAGTTTATGGCTAGCGGGCACAGATACGCAGTATTTT. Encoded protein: CASSLWLAGTDTQYF.

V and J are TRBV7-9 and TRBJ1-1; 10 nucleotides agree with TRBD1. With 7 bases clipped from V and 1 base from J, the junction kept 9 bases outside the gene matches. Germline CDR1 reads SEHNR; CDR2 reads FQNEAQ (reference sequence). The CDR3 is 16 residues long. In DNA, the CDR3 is TGTGCCAGCACCAGGGACAGGGGATTCAGGAACACTGAAGCTTTCTTT. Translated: CASTRDRGFRNTEAFF.